What follows are 30 T cell receptor beta chains derived from one specimen sequenced in a study of regulatory T cells in long-lasting Graves disease. Described time point: newly diagnosed GD, antithyroid drugs for less than 3 months. RNA from PBMCs was the source of the TCR library. To make TCR beta libraries, researchers used iRepertoire HTBI primers and Arm-PCR of CDR3 regions. One entry per CDR3 protein results from TCRdb running MiXCR on the multiplex PCR reads. The table shows hundreds of thousands of distinct CDR3 sequences, with about a sixth occurring only once. The data also belong to a second study, concerning T cells in Graves' hyperthyroidism and ophthalmopathy.

The sample was peripheral blood mononuclear cells (PBMCs), taken at new diagnosis, from a patient treated with antithyroid drugs. The receptors come from a man aged 35-49 years with Graves disease.

Ten or more counts support this clonotype. The CDR3 coding sequence is TGTGCCAGCAGTCCCGGACTAGTCTACAATGAGCAGTTCTTC. It yields the protein CASSPGLVYNEQFF. This chain uses TRBV3-1 with TRBJ2-1; 7 bases are a match to TRBD2. This CDR3 is 14 amino acids long. V shed 6 bases and J 3 bases; nucleotides not matched to a gene: 5. Germline CDR1 and CDR2: LGHDT and YNNKEL (reference sequence).

This clonotype was observed at least ten times. The V and J genes are TRBV2 and TRBJ2-2; no firm D call. The CDR3 has 13 residues. CDR1 SNHLY and CDR2 FYNNEI come from the germline V gene. V lost 1 base to trimming and J lost 7 bases, with 7 bases between them. The CDR3 DNA reads TGTGCCAGCAGTGAAGACTCAATCGGGGAGCTGTTTTTT. Residues: CASSEDSIGELFF. The full variable domain, rest sourced from reference TRBV2 and TRBJ2-2, is EPEVTQTPSHQVTQMGQEVILRCVPISNHLYFYWYRQILGQKVEFLVSFYNNEISEKSEIFDDQFSVERPDGSNFTLKIRSTKLEDSAMYFCASSEDSIGELFFGEGSRLTVL.

This clonotype occurred many times. CDR3: CAISEYIGEQYF. In DNA form, the CDR3 reads TGTGCCATCAGTGAGTATATCGGCGAGCAGTACTTC. The chain recombines TRBV10-3 with TRBJ2-7; D call uncertain. Germline V lookup: CDR1 ENHRY, CDR2 SYGVKD. V lost 1 base, J lost 6 bases, and 7 bases lay in between. The CDR3 is 12 amino acids.

This clonotype appeared a few times. The chain carries TRBV24-1 and TRBJ1-3; D is unresolved. The V end was cut by 4 bases, the J end by 1 base, with 10 bases between. Germline CDR1 and CDR2: KGHDR and SFDVKD. This CDR3 region has 15 residues. CDR3: CATSDRAASGNTIYF. In DNA form, the CDR3 reads TGTGCCACCAGTGACCGCGCCGCTTCTGGAAACACCATATATTTT.

This clonotype was observed a handful of times. The gene calls are TRBV5-1 and TRBJ2-5; either TRBD1 or TRBD2 may fit D (5 bases each). V shed 4 bases and J shed 4 bases, with 17 bases lying between them. Looked up from germline, CDR1 is SGHRS and CDR2 is YFSETQ. The CDR3 consists of 15 residues. The CDR3 DNA sequence: TGCGCCAGCAGCCCCCAACCCCATGGGGGAGAGACCCAGTACTTC. It specifies CASSPQPHGGETQYF.

This clonotype was detected only a few times. The V gene is TRBV15, the J gene TRBJ1-1, with a possible D match to TRBD1 (5 bases). V gave up 1 base and J gave up 0 bases, with 15 bases separating them. The CDR3 runs to 17 residues. Germline V lookup: CDR1 LNHNV, CDR2 YYDKDF (reference sequence). The CDR3 bases are TGTGCCACCAGCAGAGGCGGGGGGGGGGGAATGAACACTGAAGCTTTCTTT. It specifies CATSRGGGGGMNTEAFF.

V usage is TRBV29-1 and J usage is TRBJ2-3; D is perhaps TRBD2 (5 bases). The V gene's germline CDR1 is SQVTM and CDR2 ANQGSEA. Trimming took 6 bases from V and 2 from J, leaving 12 bases between them. This CDR3 region has 13 residues. This chain's CDR3 is CSVPSGITDTQYF. CDR3 DNA sequence: TGCAGCGTCCCCAGCGGTATCACAGATACGCAGTATTTT.

A remark on this clonotype: The junction shows a germline mismatch at one end, possibly a read error. The gene calls are TRBV7-9 and TRBJ2-5; perhaps TRBD2 as D (6 bases). The CDR3 consists of 14 residues. From germline, CDR1 is SEHNR and CDR2 FQNEAQ (reference sequence). CDR3 amino acids: CASSFGGGQGTQYF. CDR3 coding DNA: TGTGCCAGCAGTTTTGGGGGAGGCCAAGGGACCCAGTACTTC.

This clonotype was seen many times. This chain connects TRBV7-2 to TRBJ2-5; D may match TRBD1 or TRBD2 (5 bases each). The germline gives CDR1 SGHTA, CDR2 FQGNSA. V was shortened by 0 bases and J by 7 bases, with 12 bases between the two germline ends. There are 14 residues in the CDR3. CDR3 bases: TGTGCCAGCAGCTTAGCGGGGGACGGGGTGACCCAGTACTTC. Encoded protein: CASSLAGDGVTQYF.

This clonotype came up many times. V gene TRBV2 combines with J gene TRBJ1-5; D is possibly TRBD1 (5 bases). There are 15 residues in the CDR3. Per germline, CDR1 SNHLY and CDR2 FYNNEI. V shed 7 bases and J shed 11 bases, with 24 bases lying between them. The CDR3 bases are TGTGCCAGCAAAATGGAGGATGCCGGCAAAGGGGCCCAGCATTTT. It translates to CASKMEDAGKGAQHF.

The chain uses TRBV7-9 and TRBJ2-2, with D uncertain. The CDR3 extends over 14 amino acids. Germline assignment: CDR1 SEHNR and CDR2 FQNEAQ (reference sequence). V lost 5 bases and J lost 2, with 9 bases in between. In DNA, the CDR3 is TGTGCCAGCAGCACCGGCACCAACACCGGGGAGCTGTTTTTT. Its protein product is CASSTGTNTGELFF.

The table lists this clonotype with a few counts. The V call is TRBV5-1, the J call TRBJ2-5; 8 positions agree with TRBD2. Germline V lookup: CDR1 SGHRS, CDR2 YFSETQ. This CDR3 has 15 residues. After removal of 3 bases from V and 1 base from J, the junction contained 5 bases not matched to a gene. CDR3 protein: CASSWAGTSQETQYF. CDR3 DNA sequence: TGCGCCAGCAGCTGGGCCGGGACTAGCCAAGAGACCCAGTACTTC.

This clonotype was recorded many times. V and J are TRBV27 and TRBJ1-1, with D possibly matching TRBD1 (5 bases). Germline CDR1 is MNHEY and CDR2 is SMNVEV (reference sequence). This CDR3 is built from 14 residues. V was shortened by 6 bases and J by 2 bases, with 13 bases between the two germline ends. Here the CDR3 reads CASSRSDRNTEAFF. CDR3 DNA sequence: TGTGCCAGCAGCCGAAGCGACAGAAACACTGAAGCTTTCTTT.

There are many counts of this clonotype. V is TRBV18 and J is TRBJ2-1; 11 nucleotides align to TRBD2. V lost 2 bases, J lost 9 bases, and 0 bases stayed unmatched. Germline-derived CDR1 and CDR2 are KGHSH and LQKENI. The CDR3 runs 13 residues. The CDR3, as DNA: TGTGCCAGCTCACCAGGGACTAGCGGTGAGCAGTTCTTC. It translates to CASSPGTSGEQFF.

At least ten counts were recorded for this clonotype. The chain carries TRBV7-2 and TRBJ2-2; D tentatively fits TRBD1 or TRBD2 (5 bases each). The CDR3 extends over 15 amino acids. In germline, CDR1 is SGHTA, CDR2 FQGNSA. V lost 8 bases and J 4 bases, leaving 17 bases between the germline ends. The CDR3 spells CASGPRGAGTGELFF. CDR3 coding DNA: TGTGCCAGCGGACCGAGGGGCGCGGGCACCGGGGAGCTGTTTTTT.

This chain uses TRBV11-2 with TRBJ2-3, with D possibly being TRBD1 or TRBD2 (6 bases each). The V gene lost 8 bases and the J gene lost 0 bases, with 18 bases spanning the gap. Germline CDR1 is SGHAT and CDR2 is FQNNGV. The CDR3 contains 16 residues. The CDR3 DNA sequence: TGTGCCAGCCGGTTTAGACGGGGGCCTAGCACAGATACGCAGTATTTT. Translation gives CASRFRRGPSTDTQYF.

This sequence joins TRBV24-1 and TRBJ2-7; the match to TRBD2 covers 16 bases. After removal of 3 bases from V and 4 bases from J, the junction contained 11 bases not matched to a gene. The CDR3 has 19 amino acids. Germline CDR1 reads KGHDR; CDR2 reads SFDVKD. The CDR3 DNA reads TGTGCCACCAGTGATACCGGGACTAGCGGGGGGGTCGTACCGTACGAGCAGTACTTC. This codes for CATSDTGTSGGVVPYEQYF.

This clonotype was picked up a small number of times. The chain has TRBV29-1 and TRBJ1-1, with TRBD1 matching 8 bases. Germline V lookup: CDR1 SQVTM, CDR2 ANQGSEA. V lost 7 bases and J lost 4; bases outside the gene matches: 8. CDR3 length: 13 residues. CDR3 amino acids: CSADRGGGTEAFF. In DNA form, the CDR3 reads TGCAGCGCTGACAGGGGAGGAGGCACTGAAGCTTTCTTT.

The sample holds a few counts of this clonotype. The chain is built from TRBV27 and TRBJ2-3; possibly TRBD1 for D (5 bases). Germline CDR1 is MNHEY and CDR2 is SMNVEV (reference sequence). The V and J ends lost 3 bases and 4 bases respectively, with 17 bases between them. This CDR3 has 16 amino acids. The CDR3 reads CASSFSQGISPDTQYF. The CDR3 nucleotides are TGTGCCAGCAGTTTTTCTCAGGGAATTAGCCCAGATACGCAGTATTTT.

This clonotype occurred a few times. DNA for the CDR3: TGTGCCAGCAGCCCCCTACCGGGGTACAATGAGCAGTTCTTC. Its translation is CASSPLPGYNEQFF. The rearrangement uses TRBV9 and TRBJ2-1, with a tentative D call TRBD2 (5 bases). V shed 4 bases and J shed 4 bases, with 12 bases lying between them. Germline CDR1 and CDR2: SGDLS and YYNGEE. The CDR3 covers 14 residues. The complete variable domain, with remaining parts taken from reference TRBV9 and TRBJ2-1, reads DSGVTQTPKHLITATGQRVTLRCSPRSGDLSVYWYQQSLDQGLQFLIQYYNGEERAKGNILERFSAQQFPDLHSELNLSSLELGDSALYFCASSPLPGYNEQFFGPGTRLTVL.

This clonotype was observed a single time. The chain is built from TRBV2 and TRBJ2-3; TRBD1 matches at 8 bases. Germline assignment: CDR1 SNHLY and CDR2 FYNNEI. The CDR3 sequence is 16 residues long. The V gene end was trimmed by 6 bases and the J gene end by 2 bases; junction bases not matched to a gene: 10. CDR3 in amino acids: CASSLQGEADTDTQYF. The CDR3 region has the DNA TGTGCCAGCAGCCTACAGGGGGAGGCGGACACAGATACGCAGTATTTT. Drawing the rest from reference TRBV2 and TRBJ2-3, the complete variable domain is EPEVTQTPSHQVTQMGQEVILRCVPISNHLYFYWYRQILGQKVEFLVSFYNNEISEKSEIFDDQFSVERPDGSNFTLKIRSTKLEDSAMYFCASSLQGEADTDTQYFGPGTRLTVL.

This clonotype has just one count. Given a much more abundant clone one base away, this may be a read error. J is TRBJ1-6 and V is TRBV12-3 or TRBV12-4; D is unclear. The CDR3 is made up of 15 amino acids. The CDR3 region has the DNA TGTGCCAACAGTTTACGGACGGAACATAATTCACCCCTCCACTTT. Protein: CANSLRTEHNSPLHF.

In its sample, this clonotype was seen many times. The chain has TRBV7-2 and TRBJ2-7; the D is unclear. The V end lost 3 bases, the J end lost 7 bases, and 13 bases lay between the germline ends. The CDR3 is 13 amino acids. Per the germline V gene, CDR1 is SGHTA and CDR2 is FQGNSA. The CDR3 protein is CASSFEDLREQYF. The CDR3 DNA sequence: TGTGCCAGCAGCTTCGAGGATTTGCGGGAGCAGTACTTC.

Many counts were recorded for this clonotype. The V gene is TRBV12-3 or TRBV12-4, the J gene TRBJ2-5, with no clear D. The CDR3 loop spans 14 amino acids. V was clipped by 6 bases and J by 2 bases, with 13 bases between them. The CDR3 spells CASSRLGKQETQYF. Here the CDR3 DNA reads TGTGCCAGCAGCCGTCTGGGAAAACAAGAGACCCAGTACTTC.

This clonotype was recorded a few times. This clone may be a read error of a much larger clone one base away. This chain joins TRBV24-1 and TRBJ2-5; D might be TRBD1 (5 bases). Germline V CDR1 and CDR2: KGHDR, SFDVKD. The CDR3 sequence is 11 residues long. CDR3 sequence reads: CVTSAGETQYF. As DNA, the CDR3 is TGTGTCACCAGTGCAGGGGAGACCCAGTACTTC.

The J gene is TRBJ2-2, the V gene TRBV2; 7 nucleotides line up with TRBD1. The V gene end was trimmed by 4 bases and the J gene end by 4 bases; junction bases not matched to a gene: 3. The CDR3 covers 14 residues. The germline V gene encodes CDR1 SNHLY and CDR2 FYNNEI. The CDR3 DNA sequence: TGTGCCAGCAGTGGTAACAGGGGCACCGGGGAGCTGTTTTTT. Its translation is CASSGNRGTGELFF.

At least ten counts were recorded for this clonotype. The chain combines TRBV5-1 with TRBJ1-5, with TRBD1 as a possible D gene (5 bases). CDR3 length: 14 amino acids. Germline CDR1 is SGHRS and CDR2 is YFSETQ. V lost 4 bases and J 5 bases, leaving 13 bases between the germline ends. CDR3 in amino acids: CASSATYRYQPQHF. CDR3 coding DNA: TGCGCCAGCAGCGCCACTTACAGGTATCAGCCCCAGCATTTT.

This clonotype has at least ten counts. V is TRBV30 and J is TRBJ2-1; no definite D call. The CDR3 contains 14 residues. The germline V gene has CDR1 GTSNPN and CDR2 SVGIG (reference sequence). The ends were cut back, 2 bases at V and 0 bases at J, with 8 bases in the middle. The CDR3 region is CAWSFSSSYNEQFF. The CDR3 DNA sequence: TGTGCCTGGAGTTTCAGTAGCTCCTACAATGAGCAGTTCTTC. Drawing the rest from reference TRBV30 and TRBJ2-1, the complete variable domain is SQTIHQWPATLVQPVGSPLSLECTVEGTSNPNLYWYRQAAGRGLQLLFYSVGIGQISSEVPQNLSASRPQDRQFILSSKKLLLSDSGFYLCAWSFSSSYNEQFFGPGTRLTVL.

At least ten counts were recorded for this clonotype. The CDR3 spells CASSYTVMNTEAFF. As DNA, the CDR3 is TGTGCCAGCAGTTACACAGTCATGAACACTGAAGCTTTCTTT. The rearrangement uses TRBV6-9 and TRBJ1-1, with D unresolved. The CDR3 is 14 residues long. Germline V gene sequence: CDR1 MNHGY, CDR2 SVAAGI. V was shortened by 3 bases and J by 0 bases, with 8 bases between the two germline ends.

At least ten counts were recorded for this clonotype. J is TRBJ1-1 and V is TRBV6-2 or TRBV6-3; no clear D. Germline lookup yields CDR1 MNHEY and CDR2 SVGEGT. This CDR3 contains 17 residues. Trimming cost V 2 bases and J 3 bases, with 19 bases left between them. The CDR3 spells CASSYNFIGDLDTEAFF. Written as DNA, the CDR3 is TGTGCCAGCAGTTACAACTTTATTGGGGATTTGGACACTGAAGCTTTCTTT.